What follows are 31 T cell receptor beta chains derived from one specimen sequenced in a study of shared clonotypes between healthy human individuals. TCRdb's copy holds only in-frame clones and misses some; the assay was immunoSEQ multiplex PCR. The sample carries 2 million to 2.5 million clones, more than 85% recorded once. Material: naive CD4+ T cells from PBMCs. Noted subset: CD45RA+ positively selected. These TCRs come from a man younger than 30 in good health. Some clones in this sample may be carry-over from other donors' samples.

This clone has just one count. This chain joins TRBV27 and TRBJ1-5; D remains ambiguous. CDR1 MNHEY and CDR2 SMNVEV come from the germline V gene (reference sequence). V was cut by 2 bases and J by 8 bases, with 19 bases left in between. The CDR3 covers 16 residues. The CDR3 coding sequence is TGTGCCAGCAGTTTAAAGGCGGGGAACTATATCAAGCCCCAGCATTTT. It codes for CASSLKAGNYIKPQHF.

This clone was detected only once. The genes are TRBV7-2 and TRBJ2-3; no definite D call. Germline V gene sequence: CDR1 SGHTA, CDR2 FQGNSA. V was shortened by 8 bases and J by 3 bases, with 9 bases between the two germline ends. The length of the CDR3 is 12 residues. The CDR3 here is CASAWMTDTQYF. The DNA for the CDR3 is TGTGCCAGCGCTTGGATGACAGATACGCAGTATTTT.

This chain uses TRBV11-3 with TRBJ2-1, with TRBD2 identical over 7 bases. This CDR3 has 14 residues. From germline, CDR1 is SGHNT and CDR2 YENEEA. V lost 2 bases and J lost 4; bases outside the gene matches: 2. CDR3 in amino acids: CASSLSGAYNEQFF. DNA for the CDR3: TGTGCCAGCAGCTTAAGCGGGGCTTACAATGAGCAGTTCTTC.

CDR3 DNA sequence: TGTGCCACCGGACTGGCTACAGATACGCAGTATTTT. Its protein product is CATGLATDTQYF. The genes are TRBV7-9 and TRBJ2-3, with a weak D call TRBD2 (5 bases). V dropped 10 bases and J dropped 3 bases, with 11 bases sitting between them. This CDR3 spans 12 amino acids. Per germline, CDR1 SEHNR and CDR2 FQNEAQ (reference sequence). Drawing the rest from reference TRBV7-9 and TRBJ2-3, the complete variable domain is DTGVSQNPRHKITKRGQNVTFRCDPISEHNRLYWYRQTLGQGPEFLTYFQNEAQLEKSRLLSDRFSAERPKGSFSTLEIQRTEQGDSAMYLCATGLATDTQYFGPGTRLTVL.

This sequence joins TRBV10-1 and TRBJ1-2, with TRBD1 matching 10 bases. Unmatched junction bases numbered 12, after V lost 7 bases and J lost 4 bases. This CDR3 spans 16 amino acids. Germline V gene data show CDR1 as WNHNN and CDR2 as SYGVQD (reference sequence). CDR3 nucleotide sequence: TGCGCCAGCACCCACCGTGGGACAGGGGACACCTATGGCTACACCTTC. This codes for CASTHRGTGDTYGYTF.

This clone was recorded once. The V call is TRBV7-8, the J call TRBJ2-7; 7 bases line up with TRBD1. The length of the CDR3 is 17 residues. J gave up 2 bases and V 2 bases, and 12 bases lay outside the gene matches. Germline V CDR1 and CDR2: SGHVS, FQNEAQ. The CDR3 is CASSLSVTGTVAYEQYF. The CDR3 DNA follows: TGTGCCAGCAGCTTAAGCGTGACCGGGACAGTTGCCTACGAGCAGTACTTC.

This rearrangement joins TRBV7-8 to TRBJ1-5; D unresolved. In germline, CDR1 is SGHVS, CDR2 FQNEAQ. Trimming removed 5 bases at V and 7 bases at J, with 24 bases between. This CDR3 contains 17 residues. The CDR3 region is CASSPSALGRERQPQHF. CDR3 bases: TGTGCCAGCAGCCCTAGTGCGCTAGGGAGGGAGAGACAGCCCCAGCATTTT. The full variable domain, with the rest looked up from reference TRBV7-8 and TRBJ1-5, is GAGVSQSPRYKVAKRGQDVALRCDPISGHVSLFWYQQALGQGPEFLTYFQNEAQLDKSGLPSDRFFAERPEGSVSTLKIQRTQQEDSAVYLCASSPSALGRERQPQHFGDGTRLSIL.

The J gene is TRBJ2-7, the V gene TRBV4-2; 11 nucleotides match TRBD1. The ends lost 0 bases at V and 3 bases at J; junction bases unmatched: 4. Germline CDR1 LGHNA, CDR2 YNFKEQ. This CDR3 has 16 residues. CDR3 nucleotide sequence: TGTGCCAGCAGCCAAGATGGAGGGACAGGGGGCTACGAGCAGTACTTC. Translation gives CASSQDGGTGGYEQYF.

Written as DNA, the CDR3 is TGTGCCAGCAGCGACACTTGGGTGGGAGATCGGCAAGAGACCCAGTACTTC. Encoded protein: CASSDTWVGDRQETQYF. This chain uses TRBV14 with TRBJ2-5; tentatively, D is TRBD2 (5 bases). Trimming shortened V by 5 bases and J by 2 bases, and 21 bases separated the two germline ends. Per germline, CDR1 SGHDN and CDR2 FVKESK. This CDR3 has 17 residues.

This clone was detected once. The genes are TRBV27 and TRBJ1-1; D remains unclear. The ends were cut back, 0 bases at V and 11 bases at J, with 13 bases in the middle. The CDR3 has 13 amino acids. Germline V gene sequence: CDR1 MNHEY, CDR2 SMNVEV (reference sequence). CDR3 protein: CASSLSSGMEAFF. DNA for the CDR3: TGTGCCAGCAGTTTATCGTCTGGCATGGAGGCTTTCTTT.

This clone appeared once. The V gene is TRBV5-4, the J gene TRBJ1-2, with 9 bases lining up with TRBD1. This CDR3 is built from 16 residues. J lost 0 bases, V lost 2 bases, and 5 bases had no gene match. Germline V gene sequence: CDR1 SGHNT, CDR2 YYREEE (reference sequence). The CDR3 sequence: CASSLLQGASNYGYTF. The CDR3 DNA reads as TGTGCCAGCAGCTTACTACAGGGGGCCTCTAACTATGGCTACACCTTC.

The chain is built from TRBV27 and TRBJ1-5; the D gene is possibly TRBD1 (6 bases). The CDR3 runs 14 residues. Trimming stripped 2 bases from V and 1 base from J, with 6 bases between. The germline CDR1 and CDR2 sequences are MNHEY and SMNVEV (reference sequence). Here the CDR3 reads CASSLGQSNQPQHF. CDR3 coding DNA: TGTGCCAGCAGTTTAGGACAGAGCAATCAGCCCCAGCATTTT.

This chain joins TRBV7-2 and TRBJ1-5; D gene unclear. The V and J ends lost 1 base and 1 base respectively, with 17 bases between them. From germline, CDR1 is SGHTA and CDR2 FQGNSA. The CDR3 loop spans 18 amino acids. CDR3 loop: CASSLERTDVWSNQPQHF. The CDR3, as DNA: TGTGCCAGCAGCTTAGAGCGGACGGACGTCTGGAGCAATCAGCCCCAGCATTTT.

The chain recombines TRBV6-1 with TRBJ2-1; 7 nucleotides line up with TRBD2. V shed 4 bases and J 4 bases; nucleotides not matched to a gene: 10. This CDR3 spans 16 amino acids. Per the germline V gene, CDR1 is MNHNS and CDR2 is SASEGT. The CDR3 DNA is TGTGCCAGCAGTGGGCTGGGGAGGGCCGCGTACAATGAGCAGTTCTTC. Protein product: CASSGLGRAAYNEQFF.

The genes are TRBV28 and TRBJ1-2; D is ambiguous. The CDR3 is 15 amino acids. V lost 6 bases to trimming and J lost 5 bases, with 19 bases between them. Germline V gene lookup returns CDR1 MDHEN and CDR2 SYDVKM. This CDR3 reads CASSPEWANRYGYTF. In nucleotides, the CDR3 is TGTGCCAGCAGCCCCGAGTGGGCAAACAGATATGGCTACACCTTC.

The rearrangement joins TRBV7-9 to TRBJ2-3; D is undetermined. Trimming took off 5 bases at V and 6 bases at J, with 12 bases between the two ends. CDR3 length equals 13 residues. Per germline, CDR1 SEHNR and CDR2 FQNEAQ (reference sequence). CDR3 protein: CASSDVGWDTQYF. CDR3 DNA: TGTGCCAGCAGCGACGTCGGGTGGGATACGCAGTATTTT.

The V gene is TRBV6-1, the J gene TRBJ2-5; the match to TRBD2 covers 8 bases. The CDR3 totals 15 residues. Germline V lookup: CDR1 MNHNS, CDR2 SASEGT. V trimming: 4 bases; J trimming: 5 bases; junction bases outside the gene matches: 9. The CDR3 loop is CASSGQLAGLETQYF. For the CDR3, the DNA is TGTGCCAGCAGTGGACAATTAGCGGGACTGGAGACCCAGTACTTC.

This chain connects TRBV7-8 to TRBJ2-2; 7 bases are shared with TRBD1. The CDR3 is made up of 16 amino acids. Germline V CDR1 and CDR2: SGHVS, FQNEAQ. The V segment lost 7 bases and the J segment 7 bases; nucleotides outside the gene matches: 15. The CDR3 protein is CASTLGPGGTGGELFF. CDR3 in DNA: TGTGCCAGCACCCTCGGGCCAGGGGGTACAGGCGGGGAGCTGTTTTTT. The variable domain in full, completed from reference TRBV7-8 and TRBJ2-2, reads GAGVSQSPRYKVAKRGQDVALRCDPISGHVSLFWYQQALGQGPEFLTYFQNEAQLDKSGLPSDRFFAERPEGSVSTLKIQRTQQEDSAVYLCASTLGPGGTGGELFFGEGSRLTVL.

This chain connects TRBV5-1 to TRBJ2-7; perhaps TRBD1 as D (6 bases). This CDR3 has 16 residues. Trimming pared 0 bases from V and 0 bases from J, leaving 13 bases between. Germline CDR1 SGHRS, CDR2 YFSETQ. CDR3: CASSLEGRGYSYEQYF. The DNA for the CDR3 is TGCGCCAGCAGCTTGGAGGGCAGGGGCTACTCCTACGAGCAGTACTTC.

The rearrangement uses TRBV6-6 and TRBJ1-1; unclear D gene. There are 13 residues in the CDR3. Germline CDR1 reads MNHNY; CDR2 reads SVGAGI (reference sequence). Trimming removed 6 bases from V and 4 bases from J, with 12 bases in between. The CDR3 here is CASREDPATEAFF. The CDR3 DNA reads as TGTGCCAGCAGAGAAGATCCGGCCACTGAAGCTTTCTTT.

The chain has TRBV28 and TRBJ2-2, with D possibly called TRBD1 or TRBD2 (6 bases each). Looked up from germline, CDR1 is MDHEN and CDR2 is SYDVKM. Deletions cut 3 bases from V and 5 bases from J, with 13 bases between. The CDR3 contains 15 residues. In DNA, the CDR3 is TGTGCCAGCAGTTTCGGGGGCGCGTGGACCGGGGAGCTGTTTTTT. Residues: CASSFGGAWTGELFF.

This clone was observed once. Other DNA variants within this sample encode the same CDR3. This chain links TRBV5-1 with TRBJ2-5; 12 bases match TRBD2. Trimming removed 4 bases from V and 5 bases from J; junction bases left unmatched: 6. The V gene's germline CDR1 is SGHRS and CDR2 YFSETQ. The CDR3 spans 15 residues. CDR3 protein: CASSLGLAGRETQYF. CDR3 DNA sequence: TGCGCCAGCAGCCTCGGACTAGCGGGGAGGGAGACCCAGTACTTC.

This chain joins TRBV2 and TRBJ1-2; possibly TRBD1 for D (5 bases). The CDR3 has 15 residues. The germline V gene encodes CDR1 SNHLY and CDR2 FYNNEI. V lost 2 bases and J lost 8, with 18 bases in between. The CDR3 sequence: CASSERGQGGKGYTF. CDR3 in DNA: TGTGCCAGCAGTGAAAGAGGCCAGGGCGGAAAAGGCTACACCTTC.

Concerning this clone: The junction does not match germline at one end; this may be a read error. The chain has TRBV9 and TRBJ2-1; no clear D gene. Germline-derived CDR1 and CDR2 are SGDLS and YYNGEE. CDR3 length: 15 residues. The CDR3 here is CASSALPLRVNEQIF. The CDR3, as DNA: TGTGCCAGCAGCGCCCTGCCACTCCGGGTCAATGAGCAGATCTTC.

The chain uses TRBV20-1 and TRBJ1-1, with D perhaps TRBD1 (6 bases). This CDR3 is 11 amino acids long. Trimming removed 1 base from V and 10 bases from J, with 10 bases in between. Looked up from germline, CDR1 is DFQATT and CDR2 is SNEGSKA (reference sequence). The CDR3 loop is CSARGGARAFF. In DNA, the CDR3 is TGCAGTGCTAGAGGGGGGGCGCGAGCTTTCTTT.

The V call is TRBV7-8, the J call TRBJ2-4, with D perhaps TRBD2 (7 bases). The germline V gene has CDR1 SGHVS and CDR2 FQNEAQ. This CDR3 is built from 16 residues. Trimming took 5 bases from V and 2 from J, leaving 16 bases between them. CDR3 in amino acids: CASSQRGGEPKNIQYF. In DNA, the CDR3 is TGTGCCAGCAGCCAAAGGGGGGGGGAGCCCAAAAACATTCAGTACTTC.

The chain employs TRBV11-2 and TRBJ1-1, with D uncertain. V was pared by 5 bases and J by 2 bases, with 12 bases between. The CDR3 consists of 14 residues. Looked up from germline, CDR1 is SGHAT and CDR2 is FQNNGV. For the CDR3, the DNA is TGTGCCAGCAGCCTCACCGACGGCAACACTGAAGCTTTCTTT. Amino acids: CASSLTDGNTEAFF.

Remarks on this clone: This sample includes further DNA sequences coding for the same CDR3. The chain joins TRBV18 to TRBJ1-1; maybe TRBD1 (6 bases). V was shortened by 4 bases and J by 1 base, with 10 bases between the two germline ends. CDR1 and CDR2 (germline): KGHSH, LQKENI. The CDR3 covers 14 residues. CDR3 sequence (DNA): TGTGCCAGCTCACGCCAGGGGCAGAACACTGAAGCTTTCTTT. Protein product: CASSRQGQNTEAFF.

Notes on this clone: Other nucleotide sequences from this sample produce the same CDR3. This chain uses TRBV5-1 with TRBJ2-1, with D unclear. The ends were cut back, 0 bases at V and 1 base at J, with 8 bases in the middle. Germline assignment: CDR1 SGHRS and CDR2 YFSETQ. This CDR3 spans 15 amino acids. As DNA, the CDR3 is TGCGCCAGCAGCTTGGGGTCGGCTTCCTACAATGAGCAGTTCTTC. Protein: CASSLGSASYNEQFF.

V is TRBV6-1 and J is TRBJ2-3; 9 bases match TRBD2. The CDR3 is 14 amino acids. V dropped 4 bases and J dropped 5; count of bases not matched to a gene: 4. CDR1 and CDR2 from the germline V gene are MNHNS and SASEGT. The CDR3 is CASSGGRAQDTQYF. The DNA for the CDR3 is TGTGCCAGCAGTGGCGGGAGGGCCCAAGATACGCAGTATTTT.

The V and J genes are TRBV28 and TRBJ2-5; a possible D gene is TRBD2 (5 bases). Germline V lookup: CDR1 MDHEN, CDR2 SYDVKM. Trimming cost V 7 bases and J 2 bases, with 17 bases left between them. CDR3 length equals 15 residues. The chain's CDR3 is CASTTKGSGQETQYF. The CDR3, as DNA: TGTGCCAGCACAACGAAAGGATCGGGGCAAGAGACCCAGTACTTC. The variable domain in full, completed from reference TRBV28 and TRBJ2-5, reads DVKVTQSSRYLVKRTGEKVFLECVQDMDHENMFWYRQDPGLGLRLIYFSYDVKMKEKGDIPEGYSVSREKKERFSLILESASTNQTSMYLCASTTKGSGQETQYFGPGTRLLVL.